This T cell receptor (beta chain) comes out of a study of cytomegalovirus exposure and HLA in healthy donors. Trimming left V 6 bases short and J 6 bases short, with 15 bases between. This CDR3 contains 14 residues. Germline V lookup: CDR1 MNHEY, CDR2 SVGAGI. PCR primers comprised 60 Vbeta and 13 Jbeta primers. The protocol was immunoSEQ multiplex PCR, while the TCRdb copy is restricted to in-frame clones and leaves out a portion. This sample has about 130,000 clones, with roughly 70% found just once. The chain joins TRBV6-5 to TRBJ1-5, with D possibly TRBD1 on 6 matching bases. The sequenced sample consisted of PBMCs. The source of this sequence is a man aged 30 to 39 in good health and CMV-seronegative. The CDR3 loop reads CASRFDRTGQPQHF. The CDR3 bases are TGTGCCAGCAGGTTCGACAGGACCGGTCAGCCCCAGCATTTT.